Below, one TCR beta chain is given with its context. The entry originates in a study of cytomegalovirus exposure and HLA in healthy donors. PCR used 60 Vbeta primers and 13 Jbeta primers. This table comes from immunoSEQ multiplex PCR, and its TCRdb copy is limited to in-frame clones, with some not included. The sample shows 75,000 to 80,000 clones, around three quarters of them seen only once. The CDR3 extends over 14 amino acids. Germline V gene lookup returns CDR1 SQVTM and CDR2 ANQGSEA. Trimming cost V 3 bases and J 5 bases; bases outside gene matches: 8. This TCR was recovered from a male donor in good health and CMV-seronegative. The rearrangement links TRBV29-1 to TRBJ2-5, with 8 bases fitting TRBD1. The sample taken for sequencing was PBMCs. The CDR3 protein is CSVDSGTGSETQYF. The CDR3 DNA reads TGCAGCGTTGATTCCGGGACAGGCTCGGAGACCCAGTACTTC.